Listed here are 17 T cell receptor beta chains from one sample, sequenced in a study of cytomegalovirus exposure and HLA in healthy donors (dated by TCRdb to about 2017). The library relied on the immunoSEQ multiplex PCR assay. A mixture of 60 forward primers for TCR Vbeta segments and 13 reverse primers for TCR Jbeta segments was used in the multiplex PCR. This immuneACCESS table, as held by TCRdb, lists in-frame sequences with V and J called but not all clones. Of the missing ones, under half trace to an unresolved V gene in checked studies; the others have no known cause. For this sample there are fewer than 200,000 clones; around 75% appear just once. The top ten constitute about 2.7% of the sample. The material sequenced was PBMCs. These receptors were collected from a woman in her forties or fifties in good health and CMV-seropositive.

The chain has TRBV6-1 and TRBJ1-6, with D tentatively TRBD1 (6 bases). In germline, CDR1 is MNHNS, CDR2 SASEGT. Trimming stripped 5 bases from V and 2 bases from J, with 10 bases between. This CDR3 contains 15 residues. As DNA, the CDR3 is TGTGCCAGCAGTCTCGAGGGGGCCTATAATTCACCCCTCCACTTT. The encoded protein is CASSLEGAYNSPLHF.

The chain links TRBV30 to TRBJ2-6; 7 nucleotides agree with TRBD1. Losses at the gene ends were 1 base for V and 2 bases for J; bases not matched to a gene: 2. Germline CDR1 is GTSNPN and CDR2 is SVGIG (reference sequence). The CDR3 is 15 residues long. The CDR3 DNA is TGTGCCTGGAGTGCGCAGGGGGCTGGGGCCAACGTCCTGACTTTC. This gives the protein CAWSAQGAGANVLTF.

The rearrangement joins TRBV27 to TRBJ1-2; TRBD1 matches at 7 bases. Germline V CDR1 and CDR2: MNHEY, SMNVEV (reference sequence). With V trimmed by 3 bases and J by 4 bases, 8 bases remained unmatched. This CDR3 comprises 15 residues. The CDR3: CASSLGMTGPYGYTF. CDR3 nucleotide sequence: TGTGCCAGCAGTTTGGGTATGACAGGGCCCTATGGCTACACCTTC.

The chain uses TRBV15 and TRBJ1-6; a possible D gene is TRBD1 (5 bases). This CDR3 spans 16 amino acids. Germline V gene data show CDR1 as LNHNV and CDR2 as YYDKDF (reference sequence). The V end was cut by 1 base, the J end by 7 bases, with 14 bases between. The CDR3 loop is CATSRGGDSNNSPLHF. The CDR3 DNA sequence: TGTGCCACCAGCAGAGGGGGCGACAGTAACAATTCACCCCTCCACTTT.

Comment on this clone: The junction differs from germline at one of its ends, possibly a read error. This rearrangement joins TRBV2 to TRBJ1-1, with a tentative D call TRBD1 (5 bases). CDR1 and CDR2 (germline): SNHLY, FYNNEI. This CDR3 is 12 amino acids long. The DNA for the CDR3 is TGTGCCAGCGGGGGAGGGAACGCTGAAGCTTTCTTT. This translates into CASGGGNAEAFF.

The chain uses TRBV2 and TRBJ1-2, with D hard to call. V lost 5 bases to trimming and J lost 2 bases, with 9 bases between them. CDR1 is SNHLY, CDR2 FYNNEI, per germline. This CDR3 spans 13 amino acids. The CDR3 DNA sequence: TGTGCCAGCAGTCTGAGCGGGAACTATGGCTACACCTTC. This encodes CASSLSGNYGYTF.

The rearrangement links TRBV7-8 to TRBJ1-1; a weak D match, TRBD1 (6 bases). The germline V gene encodes CDR1 SGHVS and CDR2 FQNEAQ. The CDR3 loop spans 16 amino acids. The V end was cut by 0 bases, the J end by 6 bases, with 17 bases between. The chain's CDR3 is CASSLARGVQGPEAFF. For the CDR3, the DNA is TGTGCCAGCAGCTTAGCTCGTGGGGTGCAGGGGCCTGAAGCTTTCTTT.

The chain joins TRBV4-2 to TRBJ2-5, with TRBD2 matching 8 bases. J was trimmed by 2 bases and V by 4 bases; bases with no gene match: 9. Germline loops: CDR1 LGHNA, CDR2 YNFKEQ. This CDR3 comprises 16 residues. CDR3 sequence (DNA): TGTGCCAGCAGCCTCGGGACGGGAGGGGGTCAAGAGACCCAGTACTTC. It translates to CASSLGTGGGQETQYF.

The J gene is TRBJ2-5, the V gene TRBV2; D is undetermined. The germline CDR1 and CDR2 sequences are SNHLY and FYNNEI. This CDR3 spans 14 amino acids. Deletions cut 5 bases from V and 0 bases from J, with 10 bases between. The DNA for the CDR3 is TGTGCCAGCAGTACACAGCAGTACCAAGAGACCCAGTACTTC. Its protein is CASSTQQYQETQYF.

This clone appeared a single time. V is TRBV29-1 and J is TRBJ1-5, with D hard to call. CDR1 and CDR2 (germline): SQVTM, ANQGSEA. Trimming shortened V by 4 bases and J by 2 bases, and 12 bases separated the two germline ends. The CDR3 runs 14 residues. The CDR3 nucleotides read TGCAGCGTTGGATCAGGAAAAGGCAATCAGCCCCAGCATTTT. Translating it yields CSVGSGKGNQPQHF.

The chain recombines TRBV7-3 with TRBJ2-5; 15 bases align to TRBD2. The CDR3 consists of 17 residues. The V segment lost 5 bases and the J segment 5 bases; nucleotides outside the gene matches: 9. Germline loops: CDR1 SGHTA, CDR2 FQGTGA. The CDR3 loop is CASSLGLAGGRGETQYF. CDR3 DNA: TGTGCCAGCAGCCTCGGACTAGCGGGGGGGCGGGGGGAGACCCAGTACTTC.

For the CDR3, the DNA is TGTGCCAGCAGCCACGGGAGAACCTACGAGCAGTACTTC. Translating gives CASSHGRTYEQYF. This sequence joins TRBV7-8 and TRBJ2-7; D is perhaps TRBD2 (6 bases). Germline values: CDR1 SGHVS, CDR2 FQNEAQ. V lost 5 bases, J lost 2 bases, and 10 bases lay in between. This CDR3 comprises 13 residues. Variable domain in full (rest from reference TRBV7-8 and TRBJ2-7): GAGVSQSPRYKVAKRGQDVALRCDPISGHVSLFWYQQALGQGPEFLTYFQNEAQLDKSGLPSDRFFAERPEGSVSTLKIQRTQQEDSAVYLCASSHGRTYEQYFGPGTRLTVT.

This clone was observed once. J is TRBJ1-4 and V is TRBV6-1; unclear D gene. The ends were cut back, 6 bases at V and 3 bases at J, with 14 bases in the middle. The CDR3 is 15 residues long. Germline assignment: CDR1 MNHNS and CDR2 SASEGT. This CDR3 is CASRSGVRSNEKLFF. The DNA of the CDR3 is TGTGCCAGCAGGTCCGGGGTGCGGTCTAATGAAAAACTGTTTTTT.

The rearrangement uses TRBV28 and TRBJ1-3, with TRBD1 identical over 7 bases. Trimming removed 4 bases from V and 0 bases from J; junction bases left unmatched: 3. Germline V gene lookup returns CDR1 MDHEN and CDR2 SYDVKM. The CDR3 runs to 15 residues. The chain's CDR3 is CASSSGTVSGNTIYF. CDR3 in DNA: TGTGCCAGCAGTTCTGGGACAGTCTCTGGAAACACCATATATTTT.

The rearrangement uses TRBV5-6 and TRBJ2-3; unclear D gene. Between the trimmed V and J ends, which lost 1 base and 2 bases, there was a span of 8 bases. Germline-derived CDR1 and CDR2 are SGHDT and YYEEEE. The CDR3 length is 14 residues. CDR3 DNA sequence: TGTGCCAGCAGCTTGTTGGTCTACACAGATACGCAGTATTTT. Translating it yields CASSLLVYTDTQYF.

V gene TRBV2 combines with J gene TRBJ1-1; D remains unclear. Germline V lookup: CDR1 SNHLY, CDR2 FYNNEI. The V gene lost 1 base and the J gene lost 0 bases, with 6 bases spanning the gap. The CDR3 is made up of 14 amino acids. The CDR3 region is CASSEGLMNTEAFF. The CDR3 nucleotides read TGTGCCAGCAGTGAAGGGCTCATGAACACTGAAGCTTTCTTT.

V gene TRBV25-1 combines with J gene TRBJ1-1; D remains ambiguous. The ends were cut back, 3 bases at V and 0 bases at J, with 11 bases in the middle. The CDR3 has 15 residues. Germline V gives CDR1 MGHDK, CDR2 SYGVNS. The CDR3 sequence is CASSDGDWVNTEAFF. CDR3 in DNA: TGTGCCAGCAGTGACGGTGACTGGGTGAACACTGAAGCTTTCTTT.